This is a list of T cell receptor beta chains from one sample in a study of T cells in localized non-small cell lung cancer. Sequencing used immunoSEQ multiplex PCR; TCRdb keeps in-frame clones, though not all of them. This table has under 70,000 clones, roughly 85% appearing once. The material sequenced was peripheral blood, taken before any cancer treatment. The receptors were gathered from a woman aged 35 to 75 with stage I lung adenocarcinoma. The conserved cysteine and the conserved F or W are not part of the CDR3 here. The order of the fields is V gene, J gene, CDR3 protein.

TRBV6-5,TRBJ1-1,ASSTTGDAF
TRBV12-5,TRBJ1-1,ASGEGASSSTAF
TRBV5-1,TRBJ2-1,ASSPRLAGMNEQF
TRBV5-1,TRBJ2-5,ASSLGLAGSRETQY
TRBV7-9,TRBJ1-5,ASSLGTTSNQPQH
TRBV9,TRBJ2-1,ASSVGVANNEQF
TRBV7-9,TRBJ1-6,ASTSGNSPLH
TRBV27,TRBJ2-7,ASRALGTGRVEQY
TRBV25-1,TRBJ1-2,ASSEPGTGEYGYT
TRBV9,TRBJ2-2,ASSVGGNTGELF
TRBV5-1,TRBJ2-5,ASSTGGAAETQY
TRBV6-4,TRBJ2-1,ASREFSGGADEQF
TRBV5-6,TRBJ2-1,ASSPGDSYNEQF
TRBV6-1,TRBJ1-2,ASSLDRNYGYT
TRBV27,TRBJ2-1,ASSFGRGLYNEQF
TRBV7-2,TRBJ2-3,ASTDSPGRRATDTQY
TRBV5-3,TRBJ1-2,ARSVHRGLYGYT
TRBV19,TRBJ1-5,ASSIDTGSNQPQH
TRBV28,TRBJ1-6,ASSLALENSPLH
TRBV25-1,TRBJ1-1,ASRGIKNTEAF
TRBV10-3,TRBJ1-5,AISEIGPSNQPQH
TRBV30,TRBJ1-4,AWSVGATNEKLF
TRBV19,TRBJ1-1,ASKLGAGTEAF
TRBV27,TRBJ1-5,ASSLRGFNQPQH
TRBV7-2,TRBJ1-5,ASGLRGQQPQH
TRBV28,TRBJ1-5,ASSFQQALGNQPQH
TRBV19,TRBJ2-5,ASHRTGQETQY
TRBV5-6,TRBJ1-2,ASRFQGFGYT
TRBV5-1,TRBJ2-6,ASSLGQGNSGANVLT
TRBV9,TRBJ1-1,ASSVGNQNTEAF
TRBV7-2,TRBJ2-5,ASSLVLQRGGRGTQY
TRBV14,TRBJ2-3,ASSPVPQTGRTDTQY
TRBV6-5,TRBJ1-3,ASSLGSGNTIY
TRBV4-1,TRBJ2-7,ASSQVRGSYEQY
TRBV9,TRBJ2-3,ASSIRLAGDTDTQY
TRBV7-2,TRBJ2-3,ASSFTSGGPPRG
TRBV30,TRBJ1-4,AWSLAGRGTTNEKLF
TRBV7-8,TRBJ1-4,ASSLGTGVNEKLF
TRBV5-1,TRBJ1-2,ASTFDRNGYT
TRBV27,TRBJ2-5,ASSPFPGGASVKTQY
TRBV6-1,TRBJ1-3,ASSEAVGRGWDTIY
TRBV7-2,TRBJ1-3,ASSLGYRGRTGNTIY
TRBV7-9,TRBJ2-1,ASSLEGNEQF
TRBV14,TRBJ1-4,ASSQFLRFEKLF
TRBV11-3,TRBJ2-6,ASSRRAGTGANVLT
TRBV6-1,TRBJ1-1,ASRGIQGWHAEAF
TRBV7-8,TRBJ1-3,ASSLAVQGTGNTIY
TRBV6-1,TRBJ1-3,ASSETDITIY
TRBV7-2,TRBJ1-4,ASSLVANEKLF
TRBV5-6,TRBJ2-1,ASSLLGGSSYNEQF
TRBV19,TRBJ1-1,ASSAGSLGTEAF